One sample yielded the 6 T cell receptor beta chains listed below, sequenced in a study of T-cell memory formation after mild COVID-19. Each CDR3 protein is one row after TCRdb ran MiXCR on the 5' RACE reads. The top ten clones hold 9% to 15% of a sample with about half a million distinct CDR3 sequences, roughly 18% of them seen once. The sample taken for sequencing was PBMCs or a T cell subset sorted from them (not recorded which). Receptors were obtained from an adult woman who had mild COVID-19 (a few samples of this study predate the infection). Cell type and time point are not known.

The rearrangement joins TRBV7-3 to TRBJ2-5, with 9 bases lining up with TRBD2. The germline gives CDR1 SGHTA, CDR2 FQGTGA. Trimming removed 1 base from V and 5 bases from J; junction bases left unmatched: 5. The CDR3 has 15 amino acids. CDR3 region: CASSLRGLAWETQYF. The DNA of the CDR3 is TGTGCCAGCAGCTTAAGGGGACTAGCATGGGAGACCCAGTACTTC.

The table lists this clonotype with a few counts. The chain carries TRBV20-1 and TRBJ1-2; TRBD1 is a possible D gene (5 bases). Germline assignment: CDR1 DFQATT and CDR2 SNEGSKA (reference sequence). With 6 bases removed from V and 4 bases from J, the gap between germline ends came to 15 bases. The CDR3 is 13 residues long. CDR3 sequence (DNA): TGCAGTGCCAAAGGGGACCAAATCTATGGCTACACCTTC. Protein: CSAKGDQIYGYTF.

This clonotype has more than one count but fewer than ten. The chain combines TRBV7-2 with TRBJ2-7, with TRBD2 matching 14 bases. V dropped 3 bases and J dropped 7; count of bases not matched to a gene: 8. The CDR3 sequence is 16 residues long. CDR1 is SGHTA and CDR2 is FQGNSA in the germline V gene. The CDR3 sequence is CASSFATGLAGVEQYF. CDR3 coding DNA: TGTGCCAGCAGCTTTGCCACGGGACTAGCGGGAGTTGAGCAGTACTTC.

This clonotype was observed a few times. V and J are TRBV29-1 and TRBJ2-1, with D maybe TRBD1 (6 bases). This CDR3 spans 16 amino acids. Trimming removed 0 bases from V and 4 bases from J, with 16 bases in between. Germline V gene sequence: CDR1 SQVTM, CDR2 ANQGSEA. CDR3 residues: CSVEDLGARSYNEQFF. CDR3 sequence (DNA): TGCAGCGTTGAAGATTTGGGGGCGCGATCTTACAATGAGCAGTTCTTC.

The chain has TRBV7-9 and TRBJ2-2; the D is unclear. Germline V lookup: CDR1 SEHNR, CDR2 FQNEAQ (reference sequence). V lost 2 bases and J lost 3, with 7 bases in between. CDR3 length: 14 amino acids. The CDR3 reads CASSLSPHTGELFF. Written as DNA, the CDR3 is TGTGCCAGCAGCTTATCCCCCCACACCGGGGAGCTGTTTTTT.

The chain has TRBV7-3 and TRBJ2-1, with D maybe TRBD2 (6 bases). There are 14 residues in the CDR3. V lost 5 bases and J lost 4, with 12 bases in between. Germline V gives CDR1 SGHTA, CDR2 FQGTGA. The CDR3 bases are TGTGCCAGCAGCCATGGACTACCGTACAATGAGCAGTTCTTC. It specifies CASSHGLPYNEQFF.